This TCR beta chain was identified during a study of graft-versus-host responses after intestinal transplantation. The CDR3 runs to 17 residues. Germline values: CDR1 ENHRY, CDR2 SYGVKD. V gave up 4 bases and J gave up 5 bases; unmatched junction bases: 11. In the case of this clone: Its antigen is unknown.

Study conclusions and caveats: There were GvH clones found in recipient marrow, and some of them appeared first in ileum or blood.

Clones were read by immunoSEQ multiplex PCR, and TCRdb kept only the in-frame ones, dropping some. The table records over 100,000 clones, more than 90% of them present only once. The V gene is TRBV10-3, the J gene TRBJ2-2; 9 bases align to TRBD2. This clonotype originated in a human donor who was the organ donor for an intestinal transplant. The source material was unstimulated CD4+ T cells sorted from spleen or lymph node cells, sampled before transplant. CDR3 DNA: TGTGCCATCAGTGTCGGACTAGCGAGGGATTTAACCGGGGAGCTGTTTTTT. Translated, it gives CAISVGLARDLTGELFF.